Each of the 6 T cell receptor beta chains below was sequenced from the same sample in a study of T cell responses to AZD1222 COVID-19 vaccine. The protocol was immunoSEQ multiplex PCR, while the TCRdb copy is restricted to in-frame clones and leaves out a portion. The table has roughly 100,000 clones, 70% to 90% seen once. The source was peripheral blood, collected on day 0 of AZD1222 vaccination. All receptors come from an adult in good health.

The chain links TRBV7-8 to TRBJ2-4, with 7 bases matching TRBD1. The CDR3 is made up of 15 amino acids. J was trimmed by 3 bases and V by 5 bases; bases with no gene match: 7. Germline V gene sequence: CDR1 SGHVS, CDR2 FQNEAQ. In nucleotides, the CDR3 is TGTGCCAGCAGCCGAACAGGGGTGGGCAAAAACATTCAGTACTTC. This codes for CASSRTGVGKNIQYF.

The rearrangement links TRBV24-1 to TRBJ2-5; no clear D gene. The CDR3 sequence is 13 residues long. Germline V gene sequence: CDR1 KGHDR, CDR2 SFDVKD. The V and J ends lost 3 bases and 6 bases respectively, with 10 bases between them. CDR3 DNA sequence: TGTGCCACCAGTGATAAGGGTAGACAGACCCAGTACTTC. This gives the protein CATSDKGRQTQYF.

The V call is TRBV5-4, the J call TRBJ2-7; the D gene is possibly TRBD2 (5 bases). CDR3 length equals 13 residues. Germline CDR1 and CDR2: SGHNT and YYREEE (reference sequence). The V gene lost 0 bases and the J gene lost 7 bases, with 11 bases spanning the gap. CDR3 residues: CASSLDPRGEQYF. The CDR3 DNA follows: TGTGCCAGCAGCTTGGATCCCCGGGGAGAGCAGTACTTC.

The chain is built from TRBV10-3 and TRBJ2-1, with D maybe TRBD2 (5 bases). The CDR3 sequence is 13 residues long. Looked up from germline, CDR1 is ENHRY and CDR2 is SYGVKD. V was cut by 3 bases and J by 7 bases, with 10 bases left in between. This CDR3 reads CAISDGRGNEQFF. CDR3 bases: TGTGCCATCAGTGATGGGAGAGGGAATGAGCAGTTCTTC.

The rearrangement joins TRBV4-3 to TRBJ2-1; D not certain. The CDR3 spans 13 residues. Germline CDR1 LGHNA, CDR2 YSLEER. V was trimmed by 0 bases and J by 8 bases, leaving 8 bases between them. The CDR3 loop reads CASSQEVGDEQFF. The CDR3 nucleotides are TGCGCCAGCAGCCAAGAGGTAGGCGATGAGCAGTTCTTC.

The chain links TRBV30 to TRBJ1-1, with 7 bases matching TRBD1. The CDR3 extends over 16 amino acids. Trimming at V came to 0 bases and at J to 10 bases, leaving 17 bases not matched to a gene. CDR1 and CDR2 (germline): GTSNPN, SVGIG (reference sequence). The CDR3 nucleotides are TGTGCCTGGAGTGTAAAAGGGGCCGGACAGGACCCAGGAGCTTTCTTT. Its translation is CAWSVKGAGQDPGAFF.